These 4 T cell receptor beta chains were all obtained from the same sample, sequenced in a study of T cells in Graves' hyperthyroidism and ophthalmopathy. The source material, RNA transcripts, was used to amplify TCR beta CDR3 regions. A set of HTBI primers served as the primers for a first-round RT-PCR of the TCR CDR3. Each CDR3 protein is one row after TCRdb ran MiXCR on the multiplex PCR reads. The profile shows more than 550,000 distinct CDR3 sequences, less than 45% of them singletons. Input material: peripheral blood or thyroid tissue (not recorded which). The receptor set was obtained from an adult man with Graves' disease, either hyperthyroidism or ophthalmopathy (not recorded which).

The table lists this clonotype with many counts. The chain carries TRBV15 and TRBJ1-2, with D possibly being TRBD1 (6 bases). Trimming pared 1 base from V and 4 bases from J, leaving 16 bases between. Germline V lookup: CDR1 LNHNV, CDR2 YYDKDF (reference sequence). The CDR3 extends over 16 amino acids. The CDR3 region has the DNA TGTGCCACCAGCAGAGCCAAGACAGGCGGGTCCTATGGCTACACCTTC. Amino acids: CATSRAKTGGSYGYTF.

The rearrangement uses TRBV7-2 and TRBJ2-7; 11 nucleotides agree with TRBD1. Germline V CDR1 and CDR2: SGHTA, FQGNSA. Trimming removed 5 bases from V and 3 bases from J; junction bases left unmatched: 9. There are 16 residues in the CDR3. The CDR3 spells CASSPQGDRGDYEQYF. CDR3 coding DNA: TGTGCCAGCAGCCCGCAAGGGGACAGGGGGGACTACGAGCAGTACTTC.

The chain carries TRBV2 and TRBJ1-1; the D is unclear. This CDR3 has 15 amino acids. CDR1 and CDR2 (germline): SNHLY, FYNNEI. Trimming pared 3 bases from V and 6 bases from J, leaving 17 bases between. As DNA, the CDR3 is TGTGCCAGCAGTGATTCGGGCACCCCAACTTCTGAAGCTTTCTTT. It specifies CASSDSGTPTSEAFF.

The chain is built from TRBV7-2 and TRBJ2-7, with D tentatively TRBD2 (6 bases). The V end lost 2 bases, the J end lost 0 bases, and 11 bases lay between the germline ends. CDR1 is SGHTA, CDR2 FQGNSA, per germline. This CDR3 spans 15 amino acids. Here the CDR3 reads CASSLWKGGSYEQYF. The CDR3 region has the DNA TGTGCCAGCAGCTTATGGAAGGGAGGCTCCTACGAGCAGTACTTC. Full variable domain (missing parts from reference TRBV7-2 and TRBJ2-7): GAGVSQSPSNKVTEKGKDVELRCDPISGHTALYWYRQSLGQGLEFLIYFQGNSAPDKSGLPSDRFSAERTGGSVSTLTIQRTQQEDSAVYLCASSLWKGGSYEQYFGPGTRLTVT.